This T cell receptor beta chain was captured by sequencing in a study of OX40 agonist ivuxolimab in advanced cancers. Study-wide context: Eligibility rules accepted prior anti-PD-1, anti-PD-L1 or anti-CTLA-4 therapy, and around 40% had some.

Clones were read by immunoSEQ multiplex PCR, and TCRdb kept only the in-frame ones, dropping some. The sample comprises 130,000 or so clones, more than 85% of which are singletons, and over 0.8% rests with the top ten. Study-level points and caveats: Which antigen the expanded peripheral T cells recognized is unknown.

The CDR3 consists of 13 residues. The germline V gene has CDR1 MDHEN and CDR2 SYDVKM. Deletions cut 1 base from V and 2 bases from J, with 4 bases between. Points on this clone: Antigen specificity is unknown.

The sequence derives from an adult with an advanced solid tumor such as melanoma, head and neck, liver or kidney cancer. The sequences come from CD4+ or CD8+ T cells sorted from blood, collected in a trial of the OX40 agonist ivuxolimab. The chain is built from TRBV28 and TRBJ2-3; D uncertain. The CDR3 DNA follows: TGTGCCAGCAGTTTATCAGTCACAGATACGCAGTATTTT. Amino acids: CASSLSVTDTQYF.